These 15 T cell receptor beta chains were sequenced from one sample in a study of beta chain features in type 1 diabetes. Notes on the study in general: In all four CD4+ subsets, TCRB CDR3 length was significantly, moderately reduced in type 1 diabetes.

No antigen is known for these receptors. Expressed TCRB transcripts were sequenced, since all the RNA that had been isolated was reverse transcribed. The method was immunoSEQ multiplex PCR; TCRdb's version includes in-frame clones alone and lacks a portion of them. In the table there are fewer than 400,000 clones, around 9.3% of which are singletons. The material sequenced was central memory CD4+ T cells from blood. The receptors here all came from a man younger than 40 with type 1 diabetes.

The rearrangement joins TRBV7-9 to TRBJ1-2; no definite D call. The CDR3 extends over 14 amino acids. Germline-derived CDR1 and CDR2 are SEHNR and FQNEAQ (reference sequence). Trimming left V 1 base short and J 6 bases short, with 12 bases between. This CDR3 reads CASSLGATRDGYTF. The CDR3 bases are TGTGCCAGCAGCTTAGGGGCAACTAGGGATGGCTACACCTTC. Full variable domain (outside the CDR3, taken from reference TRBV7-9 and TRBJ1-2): DTGVSQNPRHKITKRGQNVTFRCDPISEHNRLYWYRQTLGQGPEFLTYFQNEAQLEKSRLLSDRFSAERPKGSFSTLEIQRTEQGDSAMYLCASSLGATRDGYTFGSGTRLTVV.

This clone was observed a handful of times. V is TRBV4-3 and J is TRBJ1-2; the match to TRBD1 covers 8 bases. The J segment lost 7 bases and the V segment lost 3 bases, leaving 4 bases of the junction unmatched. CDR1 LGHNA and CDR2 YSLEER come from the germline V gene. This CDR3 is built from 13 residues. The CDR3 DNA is TGCGCCAGCAGCCATCGACAGGGGAGTGGCTACACCTTC. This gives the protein CASSHRQGSGYTF.

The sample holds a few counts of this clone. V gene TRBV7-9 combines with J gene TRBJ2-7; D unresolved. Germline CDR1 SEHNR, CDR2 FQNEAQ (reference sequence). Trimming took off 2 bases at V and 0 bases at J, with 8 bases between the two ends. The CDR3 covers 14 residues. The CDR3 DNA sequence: TGTGCCAGCAGCTTAACCCGCGACTCCTACGAGCAGTACTTC. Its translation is CASSLTRDSYEQYF.

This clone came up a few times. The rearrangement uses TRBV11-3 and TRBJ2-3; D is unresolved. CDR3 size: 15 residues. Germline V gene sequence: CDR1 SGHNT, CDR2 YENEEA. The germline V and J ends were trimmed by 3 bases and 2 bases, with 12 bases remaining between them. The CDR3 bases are TGTGCCAGCAGCTTGACCGGTGGGATCACAGATACGCAGTATTTT. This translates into CASSLTGGITDTQYF.

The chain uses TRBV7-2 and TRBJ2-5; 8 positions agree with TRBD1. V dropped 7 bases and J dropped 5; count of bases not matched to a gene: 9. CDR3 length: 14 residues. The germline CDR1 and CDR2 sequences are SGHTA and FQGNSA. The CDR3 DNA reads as TGTGCCAGCACAAGGACAGGGATTTTCGAGACCCAGTACTTC. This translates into CASTRTGIFETQYF.

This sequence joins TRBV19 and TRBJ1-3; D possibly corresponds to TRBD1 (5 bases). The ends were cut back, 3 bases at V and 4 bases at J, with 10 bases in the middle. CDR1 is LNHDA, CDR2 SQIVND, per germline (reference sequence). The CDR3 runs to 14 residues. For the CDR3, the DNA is TGTGCCAGTAGTATTGGGGGGAACGGAAACACCATATATTTT. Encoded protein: CASSIGGNGNTIYF.

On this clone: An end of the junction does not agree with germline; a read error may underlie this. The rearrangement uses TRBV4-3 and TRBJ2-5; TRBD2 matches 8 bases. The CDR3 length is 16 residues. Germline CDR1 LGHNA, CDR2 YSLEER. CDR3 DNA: TGCGCCAGCAGGCAAGATATCGGGAGGGGCCAAGAGACCCAGTACTTC. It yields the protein CASRQDIGRGQETQYF.

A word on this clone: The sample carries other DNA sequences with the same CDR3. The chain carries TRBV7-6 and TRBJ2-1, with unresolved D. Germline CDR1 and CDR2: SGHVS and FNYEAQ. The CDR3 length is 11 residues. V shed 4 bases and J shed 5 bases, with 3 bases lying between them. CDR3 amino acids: CASSYDNEQFF. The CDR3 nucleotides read TGTGCCAGCAGCTATGACAATGAGCAGTTCTTC. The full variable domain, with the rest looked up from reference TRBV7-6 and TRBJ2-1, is GAGVSQSPRYKVTKRGQDVALRCDPISGHVSLYWYRQALGQGPEFLTYFNYEAQQDKSGLPNDRFSAERPEGSISTLTIQRTEQRDSAMYRCASSYDNEQFFGPGTRLTVL.

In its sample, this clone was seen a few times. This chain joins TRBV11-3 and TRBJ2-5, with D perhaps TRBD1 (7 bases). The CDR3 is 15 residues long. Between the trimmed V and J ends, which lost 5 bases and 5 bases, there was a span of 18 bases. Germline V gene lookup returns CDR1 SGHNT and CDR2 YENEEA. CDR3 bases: TGTGCCAGCAGCCGCTCCGGGCAGGGGGGCGAGACCCAGTACTTC. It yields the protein CASSRSGQGGETQYF.

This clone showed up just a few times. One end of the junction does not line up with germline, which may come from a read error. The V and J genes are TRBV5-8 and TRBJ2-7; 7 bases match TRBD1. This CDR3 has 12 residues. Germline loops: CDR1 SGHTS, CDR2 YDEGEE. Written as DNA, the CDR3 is TGCGCCAGCAGCCACGGGACAGACGAGCAGTACTTC. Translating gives CASSHGTDEQYF. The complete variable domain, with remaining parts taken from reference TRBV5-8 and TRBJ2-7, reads EAGVTQSPTHLIKTRGQQATLRCSPISGHTSVYWYQQALGLGLQFLLWYDEGEERNRGNFPPRFSGRQFPNYSSELNVNALELEDSALYLCASSHGTDEQYFGPGTRLTVT.

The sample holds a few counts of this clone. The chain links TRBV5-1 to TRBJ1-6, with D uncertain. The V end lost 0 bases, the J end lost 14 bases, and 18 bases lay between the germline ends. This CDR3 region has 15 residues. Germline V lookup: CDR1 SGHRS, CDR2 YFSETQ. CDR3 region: CASSLAAGAEGTLHF. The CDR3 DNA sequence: TGCGCCAGCAGCTTGGCGGCGGGAGCCGAAGGAACCCTCCACTTT.

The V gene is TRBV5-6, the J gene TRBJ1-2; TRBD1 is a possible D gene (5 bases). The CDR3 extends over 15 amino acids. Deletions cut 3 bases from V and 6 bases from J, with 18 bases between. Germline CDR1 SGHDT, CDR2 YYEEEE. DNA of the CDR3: TGTGCCAGCAGCTGGGAGGAGGGGTTCATTAATGGCTACACCTTC. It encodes CASSWEEGFINGYTF.

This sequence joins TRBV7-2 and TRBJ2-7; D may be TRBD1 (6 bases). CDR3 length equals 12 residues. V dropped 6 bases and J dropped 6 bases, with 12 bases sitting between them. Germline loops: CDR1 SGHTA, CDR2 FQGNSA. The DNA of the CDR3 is TGTGCCAGCAGTCCACAGGGTGGCGAGCAGTACTTC. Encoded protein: CASSPQGGEQYF. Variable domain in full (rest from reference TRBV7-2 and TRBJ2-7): GAGVSQSPSNKVTEKGKDVELRCDPISGHTALYWYRQSLGQGLEFLIYFQGNSAPDKSGLPSDRFSAERTGGSVSTLTIQRTQQEDSAVYLCASSPQGGEQYFGPGTRLTVT.

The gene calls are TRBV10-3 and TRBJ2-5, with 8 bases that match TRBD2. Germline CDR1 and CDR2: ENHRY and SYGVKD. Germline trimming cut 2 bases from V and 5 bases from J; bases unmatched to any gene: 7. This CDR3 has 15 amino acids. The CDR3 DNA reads TGTGCCATCAGTGAGGAACGGGGGGGCTTCGAGACCCAGTACTTC. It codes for CAISEERGGFETQYF.

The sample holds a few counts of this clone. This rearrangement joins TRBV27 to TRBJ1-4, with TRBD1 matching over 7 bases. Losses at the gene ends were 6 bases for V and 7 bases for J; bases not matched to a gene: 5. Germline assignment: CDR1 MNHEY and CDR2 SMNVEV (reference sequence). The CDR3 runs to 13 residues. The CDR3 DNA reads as TGTGCCAGCAGGACAGGGCCCCTTGAAAAACTGTTTTTT. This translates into CASRTGPLEKLFF.